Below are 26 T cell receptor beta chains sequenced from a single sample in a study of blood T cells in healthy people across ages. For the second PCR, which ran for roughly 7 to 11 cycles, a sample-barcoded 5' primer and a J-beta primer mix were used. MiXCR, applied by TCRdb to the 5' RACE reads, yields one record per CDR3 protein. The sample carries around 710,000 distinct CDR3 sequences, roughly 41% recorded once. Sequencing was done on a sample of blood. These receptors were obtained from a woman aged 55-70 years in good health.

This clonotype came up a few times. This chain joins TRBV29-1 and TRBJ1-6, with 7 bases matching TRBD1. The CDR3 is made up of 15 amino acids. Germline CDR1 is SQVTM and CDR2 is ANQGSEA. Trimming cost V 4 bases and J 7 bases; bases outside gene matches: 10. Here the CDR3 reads CSVALTGGGNSPLHF. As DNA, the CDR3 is TGCAGCGTTGCTTTGACTGGAGGGGGCAATTCACCCCTCCACTTT.

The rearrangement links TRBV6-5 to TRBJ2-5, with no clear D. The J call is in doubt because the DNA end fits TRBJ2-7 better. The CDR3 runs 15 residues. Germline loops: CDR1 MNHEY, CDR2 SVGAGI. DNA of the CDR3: TGTGCCAGCAGTTACTCTCGGGCAGCGCCCTACGAGCAGTACTTC. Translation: CASSYSRAAPYEQYF.

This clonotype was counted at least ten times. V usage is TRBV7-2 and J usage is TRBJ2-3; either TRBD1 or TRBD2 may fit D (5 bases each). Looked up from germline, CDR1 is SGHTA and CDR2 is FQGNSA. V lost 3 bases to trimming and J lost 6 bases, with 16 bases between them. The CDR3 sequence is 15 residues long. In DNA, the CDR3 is TGTGCCAGCAGCTTGGGACCCCTATCTGGCGATACGCAGTATTTT. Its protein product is CASSLGPLSGDTQYF. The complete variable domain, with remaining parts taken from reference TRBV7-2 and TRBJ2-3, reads GAGVSQSPSNKVTEKGKDVELRCDPISGHTALYWYRQSLGQGLEFLIYFQGNSAPDKSGLPSDRFSAERTGGSVSTLTIQRTQQEDSAVYLCASSLGPLSGDTQYFGPGTRLTVL.

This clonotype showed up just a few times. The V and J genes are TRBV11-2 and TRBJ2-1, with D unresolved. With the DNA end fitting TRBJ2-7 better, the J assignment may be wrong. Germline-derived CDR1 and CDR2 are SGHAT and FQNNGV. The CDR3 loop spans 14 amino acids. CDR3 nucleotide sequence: TGTGCCACCTCACCGACGGCCTCCTACAATGAGCAGTACTTC. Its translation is CATSPTASYNEQYF.

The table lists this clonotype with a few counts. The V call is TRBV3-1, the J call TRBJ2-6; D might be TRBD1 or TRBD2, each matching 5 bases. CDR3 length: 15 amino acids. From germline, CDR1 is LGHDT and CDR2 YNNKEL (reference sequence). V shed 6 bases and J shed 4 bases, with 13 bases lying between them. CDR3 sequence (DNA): TGTGCCAGCAGTCGACCCTGGGACGGGGCCAACGTCCTGACTTTC. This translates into CASSRPWDGANVLTF.

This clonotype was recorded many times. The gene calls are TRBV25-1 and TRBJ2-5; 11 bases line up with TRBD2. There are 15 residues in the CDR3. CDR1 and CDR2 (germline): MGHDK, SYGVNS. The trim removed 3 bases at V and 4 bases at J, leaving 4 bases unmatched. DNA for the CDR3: TGTGCCAGCAGTGAGATAGCGGGGGGGCGAGAGACCCAGTACTTC. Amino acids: CASSEIAGGRETQYF.

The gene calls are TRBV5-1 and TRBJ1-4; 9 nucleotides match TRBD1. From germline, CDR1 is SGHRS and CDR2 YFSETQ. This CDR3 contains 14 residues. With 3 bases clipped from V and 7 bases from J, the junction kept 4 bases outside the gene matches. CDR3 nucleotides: TGCGCCAGCAGCTGGGGGACAGGGAGTGAAAAACTGTTTTTT. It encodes CASSWGTGSEKLFF.

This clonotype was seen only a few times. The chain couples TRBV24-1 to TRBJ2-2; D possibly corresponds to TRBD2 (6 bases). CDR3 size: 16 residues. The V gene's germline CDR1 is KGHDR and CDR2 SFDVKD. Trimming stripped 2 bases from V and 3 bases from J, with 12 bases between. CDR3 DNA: TGTGCCACCAGTGATTGGGATAGCGGTTACACCGGGGAGCTGTTTTTT. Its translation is CATSDWDSGYTGELFF.

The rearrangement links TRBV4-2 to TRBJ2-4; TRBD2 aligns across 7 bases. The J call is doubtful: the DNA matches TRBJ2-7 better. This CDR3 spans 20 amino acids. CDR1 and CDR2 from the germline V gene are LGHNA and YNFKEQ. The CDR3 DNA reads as TGTGCCAGCAGCCAAGGTCCGTTTTTCAGGGCTAGCGGAGCCCTTTACGAGCAGTACTTC. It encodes CASSQGPFFRASGALYEQYF.

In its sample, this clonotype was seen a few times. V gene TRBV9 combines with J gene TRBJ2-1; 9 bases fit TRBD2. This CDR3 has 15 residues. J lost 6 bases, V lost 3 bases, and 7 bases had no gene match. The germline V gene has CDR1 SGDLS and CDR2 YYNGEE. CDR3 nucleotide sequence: TGTGCCAGCAGCGATAATAGCGGGGGACCCAATGAGCAGTTCTTC. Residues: CASSDNSGGPNEQFF. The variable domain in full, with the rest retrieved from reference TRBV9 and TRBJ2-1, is DSGVTQTPKHLITATGQRVTLRCSPRSGDLSVYWYQQSLDQGLQFLIQYYNGEERAKGNILERFSAQQFPDLHSELNLSSLELGDSALYFCASSDNSGGPNEQFFGPGTRLTVL.

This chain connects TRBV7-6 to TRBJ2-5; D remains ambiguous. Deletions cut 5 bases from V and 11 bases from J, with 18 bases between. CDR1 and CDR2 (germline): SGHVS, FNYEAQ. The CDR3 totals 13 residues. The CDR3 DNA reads TGTGCCAGCAGCCTAAATTCCGCCGGTGAGCAGTACTTC. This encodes CASSLNSAGEQYF.

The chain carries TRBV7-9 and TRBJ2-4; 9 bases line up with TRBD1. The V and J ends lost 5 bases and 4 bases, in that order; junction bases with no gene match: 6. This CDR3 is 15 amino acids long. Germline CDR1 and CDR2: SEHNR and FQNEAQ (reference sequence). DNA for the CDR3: TGTGCCAGCAGCCTTGGGACAGGGCTGAAAAACATTCAGTACTTC. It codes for CASSLGTGLKNIQYF.

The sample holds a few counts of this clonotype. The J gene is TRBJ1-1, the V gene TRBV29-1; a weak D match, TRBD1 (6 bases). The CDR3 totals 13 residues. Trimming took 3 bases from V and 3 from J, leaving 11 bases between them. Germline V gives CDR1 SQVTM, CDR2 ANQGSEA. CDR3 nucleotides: TGCAGCGTTGATTCAGGGGACTACACTGAAGCTTTCTTT. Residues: CSVDSGDYTEAFF.

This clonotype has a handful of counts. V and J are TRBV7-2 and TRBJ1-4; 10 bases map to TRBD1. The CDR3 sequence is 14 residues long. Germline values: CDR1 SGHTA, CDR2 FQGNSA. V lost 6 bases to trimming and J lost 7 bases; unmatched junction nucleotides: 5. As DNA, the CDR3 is TGTGCCAGCAGTGGGGGACAGGGGTTTGAAAAACTGTTTTTT. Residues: CASSGGQGFEKLFF.

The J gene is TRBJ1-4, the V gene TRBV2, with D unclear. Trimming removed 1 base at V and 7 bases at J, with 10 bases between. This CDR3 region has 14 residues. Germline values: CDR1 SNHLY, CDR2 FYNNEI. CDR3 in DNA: TGTGCCAGCAGTGAAGACTGGGGAAGTGAAAAACTGTTTTTT. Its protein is CASSEDWGSEKLFF.

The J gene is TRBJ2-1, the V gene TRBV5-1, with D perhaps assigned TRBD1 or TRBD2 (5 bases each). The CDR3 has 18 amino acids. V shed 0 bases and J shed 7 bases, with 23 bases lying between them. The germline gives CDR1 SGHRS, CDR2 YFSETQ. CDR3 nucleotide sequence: TGCGCCAGCAGCTTGGACCGTCTTGGGACCAGCCGGATGAATGAGCAGTTCTTC. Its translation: CASSLDRLGTSRMNEQFF.

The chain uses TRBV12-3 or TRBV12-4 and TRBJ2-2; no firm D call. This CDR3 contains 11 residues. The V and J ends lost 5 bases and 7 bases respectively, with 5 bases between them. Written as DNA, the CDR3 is TGTGCCAGCAGTCCCCACGGGGAGCTGTTTTTT. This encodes CASSPHGELFF.

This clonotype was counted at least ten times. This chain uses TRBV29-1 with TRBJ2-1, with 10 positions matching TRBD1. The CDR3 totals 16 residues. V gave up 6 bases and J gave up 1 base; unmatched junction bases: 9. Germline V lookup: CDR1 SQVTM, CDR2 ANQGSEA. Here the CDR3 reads CSVEPGQGPSYNEQFF. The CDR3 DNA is TGCAGCGTCGAACCGGGACAGGGGCCATCCTACAATGAGCAGTTCTTC.

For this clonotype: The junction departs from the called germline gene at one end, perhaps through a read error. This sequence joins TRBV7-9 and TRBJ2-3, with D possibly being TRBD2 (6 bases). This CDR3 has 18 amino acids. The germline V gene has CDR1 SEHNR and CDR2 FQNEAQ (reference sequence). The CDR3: CAGSSGPTISGYTDTQYF. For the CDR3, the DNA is TGTGCCGGCAGCTCCGGACCGACCATTAGCGGCTACACAGATACGCAGTATTTT.

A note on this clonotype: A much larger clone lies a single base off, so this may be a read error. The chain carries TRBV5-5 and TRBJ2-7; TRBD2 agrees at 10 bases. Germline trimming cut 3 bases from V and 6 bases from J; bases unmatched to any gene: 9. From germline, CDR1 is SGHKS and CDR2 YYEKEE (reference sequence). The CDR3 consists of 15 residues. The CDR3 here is CASSYSGTSVSEQYF. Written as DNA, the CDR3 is TGTGCCAGCAGCTACTCCGGGACTAGCGTAAGCGAGCAGTACTTC.

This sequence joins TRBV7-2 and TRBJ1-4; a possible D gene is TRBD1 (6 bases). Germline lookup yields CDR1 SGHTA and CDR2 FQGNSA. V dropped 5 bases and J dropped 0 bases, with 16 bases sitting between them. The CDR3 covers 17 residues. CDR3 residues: CASSVRTGISTNEKLFF. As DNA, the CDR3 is TGTGCCAGCAGCGTCCGTACAGGGATATCAACTAATGAAAAACTGTTTTTT.

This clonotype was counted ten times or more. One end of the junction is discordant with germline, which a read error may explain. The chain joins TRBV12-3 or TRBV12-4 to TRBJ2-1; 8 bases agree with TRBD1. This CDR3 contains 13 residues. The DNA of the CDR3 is TGCGCCAGCAGCGGACAGGGATACAATGAGCAGTTCTTC. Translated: CASSGQGYNEQFF.

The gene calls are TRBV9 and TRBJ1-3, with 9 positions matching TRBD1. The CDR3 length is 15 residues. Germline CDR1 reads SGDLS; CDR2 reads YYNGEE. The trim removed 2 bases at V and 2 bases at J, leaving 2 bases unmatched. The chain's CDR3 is CASSVRDRAGNTIYF. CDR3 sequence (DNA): TGTGCCAGCAGCGTCCGGGACAGGGCTGGAAACACCATATATTTT.

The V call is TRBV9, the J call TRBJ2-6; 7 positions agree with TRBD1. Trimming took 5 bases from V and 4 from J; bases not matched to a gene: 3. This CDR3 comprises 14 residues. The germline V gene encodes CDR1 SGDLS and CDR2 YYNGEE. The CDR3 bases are TGTGCCAGCAGAAGGGGGCCCGGGGCCAACGTCCTGACTTTC. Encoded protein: CASRRGPGANVLTF.

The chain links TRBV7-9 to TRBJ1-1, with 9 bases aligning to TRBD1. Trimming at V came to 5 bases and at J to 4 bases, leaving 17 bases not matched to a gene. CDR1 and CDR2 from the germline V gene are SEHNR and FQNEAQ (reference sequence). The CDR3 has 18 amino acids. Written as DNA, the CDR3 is TGTGCCAGCAGCGTAGAGGCTGGGACAGGGAGGCGAGGCACTGAAGCTTTCTTT. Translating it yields CASSVEAGTGRRGTEAFF.

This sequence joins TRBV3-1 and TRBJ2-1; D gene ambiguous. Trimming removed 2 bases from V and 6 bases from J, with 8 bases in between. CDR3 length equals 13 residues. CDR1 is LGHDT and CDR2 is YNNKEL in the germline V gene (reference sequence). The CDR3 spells CASSQWRSNEQFF. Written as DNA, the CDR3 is TGTGCCAGCAGCCAATGGCGGTCCAATGAGCAGTTCTTC.